This T cell receptor (beta chain) was observed in a study of T cell repertoires in cytomegalovirus infection. Study overall: Carrying CMV and the relevant HLA type showed in public TCR beta signatures.

This clonotype was observed many times. As yet, its antigen is unknown. General observations from the study: Clonotype analysis showed dominance of the ex vivo response by HLA-C-restricted CMV-specific TCR beta clonotypes. Using cumulative public TCR beta family frequency, the authors identified those who carried CMV together with the relevant HLA.

One entry per CDR3 protein, called by TCRdb with MiXCR from the reads. This sample has 200,000 to 300,000 distinct CDR3 sequences, with approximately 8.3% found just once. Germline loops: CDR1 SGHTA, CDR2 FQGNSA. The V gene lost 5 bases and the J gene lost 1 base, with 9 bases spanning the gap. The CDR3 extends over 14 amino acids. The sequence came from a human donor in good health (CMV status not recorded). Some clones in this sample may be carry-over from other donors' samples. V usage is TRBV7-2 and J usage is TRBJ1-5; D is ambiguous. The material sequenced was PBMCs. The CDR3 sequence: CASSPGPSNQPQHF. DNA for the CDR3: TGTGCCAGCAGCCCCGGTCCGAGCAATCAGCCCCAGCATTTT.